What follows are 2 T cell receptor beta chains derived from one specimen sequenced in a study of response to subunit inactivated influenza vaccine. In TCRdb, the RT-PCR reads were re-called with MiXCR into one record per CDR3 protein. The repertoire has 700,000 to 800,000 distinct CDR3 sequences, around 20% of them found once; the top ten carry under 13%. The sequencing here drew on PBMCs from blood, taken 4 to 6 days after vaccination. All receptors come from a man aged 50 or older who received an inactivated influenza vaccine.

Written as DNA, the CDR3 is TGCAGTGCTAAACTAGCGGGAGAATACGAGCAGTACTTC. This encodes CSAKLAGEYEQYF. The rearrangement uses TRBV20-1 and TRBJ2-7; 11 nucleotides agree with TRBD2. V gave up 4 bases and J gave up 4 bases; unmatched junction bases: 3. This CDR3 is 13 amino acids long. Germline-derived CDR1 and CDR2 are DFQATT and SNEGSKA (reference sequence).

V and J are TRBV7-9 and TRBJ1-1; no clear D gene. V was cut by 3 bases and J by 0 bases, with 14 bases left in between. The CDR3 extends over 16 amino acids. Per the germline V gene, CDR1 is SEHNR and CDR2 is FQNEAQ (reference sequence). The CDR3 protein is CASSFRQALMNTEAFF. CDR3 DNA: TGTGCCAGCAGCTTTCGGCAGGCCCTCATGAACACTGAAGCTTTCTTT.